The sequence of this TCR beta chain was determined in a study of T cells in Graves' hyperthyroidism and ophthalmopathy (dated by TCRdb to about 2019). Regarding the study in general: To identify distinguishing TCR V-J signatures, a discovery cohort of about a hundred patients was used, comprising 40 to 45 with Graves' ophthalmopathy and some 60 with stable Graves' hyperthyroidism. Prospective prediction of ophthalmopathy was tested in an independent validation cohort of some 19 hyperthyroidism patients and 17 patients who later progressed to ophthalmopathy. The 100 discovery patients were randomly split 7:3 into training and test sets. The study also compared thyroid tissue and blood T-cell repertoires from five or six Graves' hyperthyroidism patients. After sampling, hyperthyroidism patients received methimazole starting at 30 mg daily, and ophthalmopathy patients received high-dose intravenous methylprednisolone. According to the paper, TCR Vbeta CDR3 sequencing was carried out on about 140 peripheral blood samples, which came from under 50 ophthalmopathy, 70 to 80 hyperthyroidism and roughly 17 progressor patients. The paper as a whole reports these results and caveats: A 13 V-J signature model separated ophthalmopathy from stable hyperthyroidism, with around 88% sensitivity and 81.08% specificity in cross-validation and 80%/75% in testing. Most expanded thyroid clonotypes (frequency above 0.001) were also detected in blood, suggesting blood repertoires may reflect thyroid immune responses. In validation, progression to ophthalmopathy was predicted by the model with about 70% sensitivity and under 85% specificity, a median of about 6 months before onset. Sample size was not statistically predetermined, and blinding of investigators to group allocation was not performed.

A note on this clonotype: Its antigen remains undetermined. Within one base of it there is no much larger clone, and no base qualities were kept.

Any patient with an uncontrolled infection, another autoimmune disease, pregnancy or lactation was excluded. Diagnoses were based on clinical symptoms, serum thyroxine and TRAb, thyroid ultrasound and orbital computed tomography. Total RNA was extracted using Trizol reagent, and RNA quality was assessed on an Agilent 2100 Bioanalyzer. From V the trimming removes 5 bases and from J it removes 7 bases, while the gene matches leave 9 bases of the junction unaccounted for. Measured from the cysteine to the phenylalanine, the CDR3 is 15 residues long. The read is trimmed to its CDR3 DNA, 45 bases read in frame from base 1. The TCR beta CDR3 regions were amplified from the RNA transcripts. The first round of RT-PCR for the TCR CDR3 was performed with the HTBI primer set and the Qiagen OneStep RT-PCR kit. The libraries were constructed in a second round of multiplex PCR and then size-selected and purified. Paired-end sequencing of the libraries was performed with 100 bp reads on an Illumina HiSeq2000. The authors processed their data as follows. SOAPnuke was used to process the raw data, removing reads that contained adapters or uncalled bases, had a mean Phred below 15, or lacked an exact match to the constant primer or identifier. COPE v1.2.5 was used to merge the high-quality paired reads, and each unique nucleotide sequence was defined as a clonotype. Clonotypes were aligned to IMGT TRBV, TRBD and TRBJ reference segments using MiTCR v1.1. The analysis included only V-J combinations with a frequency above 0.0001, which together covered roughly 99% of the repertoires. The TCS score was defined as the ratio of F50 (clonal expansion) to E x V (chaos), calculated using BLOSUM62-based TCRdist between CDR3 peptides within each V-J. Welch's t-statistics and random forest reduced 514 V-J features to roughly 13, which were used in a naive Bayes classifier (R e1071). The similarity between thyroid and blood repertoires was quantified using the Morisita-Horn index. TCRdb reworked the public reads: Q25 trimming with fastp, MiXCR clone assembly, productive beta chains retained. Rows with one shared CDR3 protein collapse into an entry with the most common genes and DNA. TCRdb, rather than the study authors, made the V and J calls. The sample includes 550,000 to 700,000 distinct CDR3 sequences, with roughly 50% observed a single time. The top ten hold around 17% of the sample.

Sequenced material: peripheral blood or thyroid tissue (not recorded which). This sequence uses TRBV12-3 or TRBV12-4 and TRBJ1-4, and 8 bases in between align with TRBD1. This sequence originates from an adult woman with Graves' disease, either hyperthyroidism or ophthalmopathy (not recorded which). The sequenced DNA: TGTGCCAGCAGTCTCGACAGGGGAAAGAGTGAAAAACTGTTTTTT. Translated, this gives CASSLDRGKSEKLFF.